One and the same sample provided the 30 T cell receptor beta chains below, sequenced in a study of early T cells in non-severe SARS-CoV-2 infection. TCRdb re-derived calls from the 5' RACE reads in MiXCR, one entry per CDR3 protein. The repertoire holds about 94,000 distinct CDR3 sequences, with approximately 13% as singletons. The sequencing input was whole blood. These receptors originate from an adult who was a healthcare worker with PCR-confirmed SARS-CoV-2 infection or an uninfected control (not recorded which).

The V call is TRBV29-1, the J call TRBJ2-7; 9 nucleotides line up with TRBD1. This CDR3 has 12 residues. The germline V gene encodes CDR1 SQVTM and CDR2 ANQGSEA. V dropped 6 bases and J dropped 2; count of bases not matched to a gene: 2. The CDR3 DNA is TGCAGCGTGGGACAGGGCGCCTACGAGCAGTACTTC. Protein sequence: CSVGQGAYEQYF.

There are many counts of this clonotype. The chain employs TRBV7-9 and TRBJ1-6; D is undetermined. V was clipped by 4 bases and J by 7 bases, with 14 bases between them. This CDR3 comprises 15 residues. The V gene's germline CDR1 is SEHNR and CDR2 FQNEAQ (reference sequence). CDR3 sequence reads: CASSSGVLGNSPLHF. CDR3 bases: TGTGCCAGCAGCTCCGGGGTGTTGGGGAATTCACCCCTCCACTTT.

This clonotype was found a few times. J is TRBJ1-1 and V is TRBV6-6; D perhaps matches TRBD1 (5 bases). The germline CDR1 and CDR2 sequences are MNHNY and SVGAGI (reference sequence). This CDR3 comprises 15 residues. V was trimmed by 0 bases and J by 0 bases, leaving 8 bases between them. This CDR3 is CASSYSPGLNTEAFF. DNA of the CDR3: TGTGCCAGCAGTTACTCGCCGGGGCTGAACACTGAAGCTTTCTTT.

This clonotype has more than one count but fewer than ten. The chain has TRBV28 and TRBJ2-7, with no clear D. Germline V gives CDR1 MDHEN, CDR2 SYDVKM. Trimming shortened V by 3 bases and J by 3 bases, and 9 bases separated the two germline ends. The CDR3 is 13 amino acids. CDR3 nucleotide sequence: TGTGCCAGCAGTTTCTCCGGAAGCTACGAGCAGTACTTC. Its translation: CASSFSGSYEQYF.

This clonotype was observed many times. V gene TRBV7-2 combines with J gene TRBJ1-5, with 9 bases that match TRBD1. The CDR3 loop spans 15 amino acids. The V gene's germline CDR1 is SGHTA and CDR2 FQGNSA. Germline trimming cut 3 bases from V and 6 bases from J; bases unmatched to any gene: 6. For the CDR3, the DNA is TGTGCCAGCAGCTTGGGGGGACAGGGTATTCAGCCCCAGCATTTT. Translation: CASSLGGQGIQPQHF. Variable domain in full (rest from reference TRBV7-2 and TRBJ1-5): GAGVSQSPSNKVTEKGKDVELRCDPISGHTALYWYRQSLGQGLEFLIYFQGNSAPDKSGLPSDRFSAERTGGSVSTLTIQRTQQEDSAVYLCASSLGGQGIQPQHFGDGTRLSIL.

This chain connects TRBV7-8 to TRBJ2-2, with D perhaps TRBD1 (5 bases). V was pared by 1 base and J by 2 bases, with 11 bases between. Germline V gives CDR1 SGHVS, CDR2 FQNEAQ. CDR3 size: 16 residues. CDR3 nucleotides: TGTGCCAGCAGCTTAGGGGTGGGGCCAAACACCGGGGAGCTGTTTTTT. Its translation: CASSLGVGPNTGELFF.

The chain links TRBV7-8 to TRBJ1-1, with D hard to call. The V and J ends lost 2 bases and 1 base respectively, with 11 bases between them. CDR3 length: 15 residues. Germline loops: CDR1 SGHVS, CDR2 FQNEAQ. This CDR3 reads CASSLIGMGNTEAFF. The DNA for the CDR3 is TGTGCCAGCAGCTTAATAGGGATGGGGAACACTGAAGCTTTCTTT. Variable domain in full (rest from reference TRBV7-8 and TRBJ1-1): GAGVSQSPRYKVAKRGQDVALRCDPISGHVSLFWYQQALGQGPEFLTYFQNEAQLDKSGLPSDRFFAERPEGSVSTLKIQRTQQEDSAVYLCASSLIGMGNTEAFFGQGTRLTVV.

This clonotype was counted many times. The CDR3 DNA sequence: TGTGCCAGCAGTTTTGGCTATAGCAATCAGCCCCAGCATTTT. This translates into CASSFGYSNQPQHF. V usage is TRBV12-3 or TRBV12-4 and J usage is TRBJ1-5; D remains ambiguous. V dropped 3 bases and J dropped 0 bases, with 6 bases sitting between them. This CDR3 is 14 amino acids long.

This clonotype was seen at least ten times. The chain combines TRBV5-1 with TRBJ2-3; TRBD2 aligns across 12 bases. The CDR3 extends over 16 amino acids. The J segment lost 6 bases and the V segment lost 0 bases, leaving 5 bases of the junction unmatched. The germline V gene encodes CDR1 SGHRS and CDR2 YFSETQ. The CDR3 reads CASSLATSGGLDTQYF. The CDR3 nucleotides are TGCGCCAGCAGCTTGGCGACTAGCGGGGGTTTGGATACGCAGTATTTT.

This clonotype was seen repeatedly, ten times or more. The V gene is TRBV9, the J gene TRBJ2-4, with D possibly matching TRBD2 (6 bases). CDR1 is SGDLS, CDR2 YYNGEE, per germline. CDR3 length equals 13 residues. Trimming stripped 0 bases from V and 8 bases from J, with 9 bases between. The CDR3 is CASSVVGGDIQYF. The CDR3 nucleotides are TGTGCCAGCAGCGTAGTGGGGGGAGACATTCAGTACTTC. The full variable domain, its missing parts supplied by reference TRBV9 and TRBJ2-4, is DSGVTQTPKHLITATGQRVTLRCSPRSGDLSVYWYQQSLDQGLQFLIQYYNGEERAKGNILERFSAQQFPDLHSELNLSSLELGDSALYFCASSVVGGDIQYFGAGTRLSVL.

In this sample, this clonotype turned up many times. The chain couples TRBV2 to TRBJ2-1; TRBD2 matches 11 bases. Germline V gene sequence: CDR1 SNHLY, CDR2 FYNNEI. V was clipped by 3 bases and J by 5 bases; unmatched bases: 12. The CDR3 totals 18 residues. The CDR3 loop is CASSELGSGGATNNEQFF. In nucleotides, the CDR3 is TGTGCCAGCAGTGAGTTAGGTAGCGGGGGGGCAACTAACAATGAGCAGTTCTTC.

The chain combines TRBV28 with TRBJ2-4; 10 positions agree with TRBD2. CDR3 length: 12 amino acids. CDR1 and CDR2 (germline): MDHEN, SYDVKM. J lost 9 bases, V lost 7 bases, and 3 bases had no gene match. The CDR3 region is CASKERGGIQYF. CDR3 DNA sequence: TGTGCCAGCAAAGAGCGGGGGGGCATTCAGTACTTC.

The V and J genes are TRBV7-9 and TRBJ1-6; 9 nucleotides align to TRBD1. The junction had 7 bases not matched to a gene; V was cut back by 1 base and J by 9 bases. The CDR3 is made up of 16 amino acids. CDR1 SEHNR and CDR2 FQNEAQ come from the germline V gene (reference sequence). The CDR3 DNA reads TGTGCCAGCAGCTTAGACGGTACAGGGGGCCTTTCACCCCTCCACTTT. Its translation: CASSLDGTGGLSPLHF.

This clonotype was counted at least ten times. The rearrangement links TRBV29-1 to TRBJ1-1, with TRBD1 matching 7 bases. Germline loops: CDR1 SQVTM, CDR2 ANQGSEA. The CDR3 totals 14 residues. V gave up 6 bases and J gave up 4 bases; unmatched junction bases: 11. CDR3 residues: CSVSMLQGSTEAFF. The DNA for the CDR3 is TGCAGCGTGAGTATGCTACAGGGGAGCACTGAAGCTTTCTTT.

This clonotype has more than one count but fewer than ten. The rearrangement links TRBV9 to TRBJ2-3; D gene ambiguous. CDR1 is SGDLS, CDR2 YYNGEE, per germline. This CDR3 comprises 11 residues. V was cut by 3 bases and J by 5 bases, with 4 bases left in between. In nucleotides, the CDR3 is TGTGCCAGCAGCGAAAGAGATACGCAGTATTTT. Encoded protein: CASSERDTQYF.

This clonotype was observed at least ten times. The chain is built from TRBV6-6 and TRBJ2-7; D is tentatively TRBD1 or TRBD2 (6 bases each). Germline CDR1 and CDR2: MNHNY and SVGAGI (reference sequence). This CDR3 has 12 amino acids. V shed 2 bases and J shed 6 bases, with 8 bases lying between them. CDR3: CASSYGGREQYF. The CDR3 DNA follows: TGTGCCAGCAGTTACGGGGGGCGCGAGCAGTACTTC.

The chain employs TRBV20-1 and TRBJ1-2, with 10 bases matching TRBD1. Germline V CDR1 and CDR2: DFQATT, SNEGSKA (reference sequence). There are 13 residues in the CDR3. Unmatched junction bases numbered 5, after V lost 0 bases and J lost 10 bases. Here the CDR3 DNA reads TGCAGTGCTAGAGAAGGGACAGGGGTGCTCTACACCTTC. This gives the protein CSAREGTGVLYTF.

This clonotype was seen at least ten times. V is TRBV19 and J is TRBJ1-5; perhaps TRBD1 as D (5 bases). Germline CDR1 reads LNHDA; CDR2 reads SQIVND (reference sequence). Trimming left V 7 bases short and J 2 bases short, with 18 bases between. This CDR3 has 16 residues. CDR3 amino acids: CASMEVGPGGNQPQHF. DNA of the CDR3: TGTGCCAGTATGGAGGTGGGGCCCGGCGGCAATCAGCCCCAGCATTTT.

This clonotype occurred many times. V usage is TRBV25-1 and J usage is TRBJ1-5; D uncertain. In germline, CDR1 is MGHDK, CDR2 SYGVNS. This CDR3 spans 14 amino acids. V lost 4 bases and J 3 bases, leaving 10 bases between the germline ends. The CDR3, as DNA: TGTGCCAGCAGTGTCCCCGGGCACAATCAGCCCCAGCATTTT. Its translation is CASSVPGHNQPQHF.

This chain links TRBV29-1 with TRBJ2-7, with 8 bases lining up with TRBD2. J gave up 6 bases and V 3 bases, and 7 bases lay outside the gene matches. This CDR3 is 13 amino acids long. The V gene's germline CDR1 is SQVTM and CDR2 ANQGSEA. The CDR3 DNA reads as TGCAGCGTTGAGGGCGGGGGGCGGTCCGAGCAGTACTTC. This encodes CSVEGGGRSEQYF.

The V call is TRBV4-2, the J call TRBJ2-1; 8 bases are a match to TRBD2. This CDR3 is 18 amino acids long. The V gene end was trimmed by 4 bases and the J gene end by 2 bases; junction bases not matched to a gene: 13. CDR1 is LGHNA, CDR2 YNFKEQ, per germline. Here the CDR3 reads CASSLLVAGGAAYNEQFF. CDR3 DNA: TGTGCCAGCAGCCTCCTAGTTGCCGGGGGGGCAGCCTACAATGAGCAGTTCTTC.

This clonotype has just a few counts. The CDR3 loop reads CASSTDRALNYGYTF. In DNA form, the CDR3 reads TGTGCCAGCAGTACCGACAGGGCCCTTAACTATGGCTACACCTTC. The chain combines TRBV12-3 or TRBV12-4 with TRBJ1-2; 7 nucleotides align to TRBD1. CDR3 length: 15 amino acids. After removal of 5 bases from V and 1 base from J, the junction contained 7 bases not matched to a gene.

This clonotype showed up just a few times. This sequence joins TRBV4-3 and TRBJ1-6, with no clear D. The ends were cut back, 5 bases at V and 6 bases at J, with 11 bases in the middle. The CDR3 is 14 residues long. The germline CDR1 and CDR2 sequences are LGHNA and YSLEER. CDR3 sequence: CASSEAGSNSPLHF. For the CDR3, the DNA is TGCGCCAGCAGCGAGGCCGGTTCTAATTCACCCCTCCACTTT.

This clonotype was detected ten times or more. This chain links TRBV9 with TRBJ1-1; TRBD1 matches 8 bases. Germline V gene data show CDR1 as SGDLS and CDR2 as YYNGEE. This CDR3 is built from 13 residues. V shed 9 bases and J 9 bases; nucleotides not matched to a gene: 13. In DNA, the CDR3 is TGTGCCACTCCAGGGTGCAGGGGGCGTAAAGCTTTCTTT. It yields the protein CATPGCRGRKAFF.

This clonotype was counted a few times. The rearrangement uses TRBV6-1 and TRBJ2-3, with no clear D. Deletions cut 3 bases from V and 1 base from J, with 11 bases between. CDR3 length: 15 amino acids. Germline V gene sequence: CDR1 MNHNS, CDR2 SASEGT. The CDR3 bases are TGTGCCAGCAGTGAGCCAGGCTCGGGCACAGATACGCAGTATTTT. Translated, it gives CASSEPGSGTDTQYF.

This chain connects TRBV5-6 to TRBJ2-7, with D possibly called TRBD1 or TRBD2 (5 bases each). V lost 4 bases and J lost 5, with 19 bases in between. The CDR3 contains 15 residues. Germline values: CDR1 SGHDT, CDR2 YYEEEE. CDR3 amino acids: CASSGRRDPADEQYF. As DNA, the CDR3 is TGTGCCAGCAGCGGGCGCCGGGACCCTGCGGACGAGCAGTACTTC.

This chain links TRBV6-5 with TRBJ1-3; no definite D call. Trimming took 2 bases from V and 0 from J, leaving 8 bases between them. Germline loops: CDR1 MNHEY, CDR2 SVGAGI. This CDR3 region has 15 residues. The CDR3 sequence is CASSYQLSSGNTIYF. CDR3 DNA: TGTGCCAGCAGTTACCAATTATCCTCTGGAAACACCATATATTTT.

Note on this clonotype: The conserved phenylalanine or tryptophan is not found at the CDR3 terminus, so this likely reflects a read error. The chain carries TRBV7-9 and TRBJ2-3, with 14 bases that match TRBD2. The germline gives CDR1 SEHNR, CDR2 FQNEAQ (reference sequence). V was pared by 3 bases and J by 3 bases, with 2 bases of the junction left unmatched. This CDR3 is built from 16 residues. The CDR3 reads CASSFGTSGGTDTQYY. The CDR3 DNA reads TGTGCCAGCAGCTTTGGGACTAGCGGGGGAACAGATACGCAGTATTAT.

Only a few counts were recorded for this clonotype. The chain joins TRBV10-2 to TRBJ1-1; no reliable D call. The V and J ends lost 0 bases and 3 bases respectively, with 5 bases between them. Germline V gene lookup returns CDR1 WSHSY and CDR2 SAAADI. The CDR3 has 13 amino acids. CDR3 coding DNA: TGCGCCAGCAGTGAGTCTTGGGACACTGAAGCTTTCTTT. Translating gives CASSESWDTEAFF.

This clonotype turned up a few times. The chain recombines TRBV7-2 with TRBJ1-3; possibly TRBD1 for D (6 bases). Germline V gives CDR1 SGHTA, CDR2 FQGNSA. The germline V and J ends were trimmed by 2 bases and 4 bases, with 6 bases remaining between them. The CDR3 has 13 amino acids. CDR3 amino acids: CASSLQGGNTIYF. In nucleotides, the CDR3 is TGTGCCAGCAGCTTACAGGGGGGAAACACCATATATTTT. The full variable domain, its missing parts supplied by reference TRBV7-2 and TRBJ1-3, is GAGVSQSPSNKVTEKGKDVELRCDPISGHTALYWYRQSLGQGLEFLIYFQGNSAPDKSGLPSDRFSAERTGGSVSTLTIQRTQQEDSAVYLCASSLQGGNTIYFGEGSWLTVV.